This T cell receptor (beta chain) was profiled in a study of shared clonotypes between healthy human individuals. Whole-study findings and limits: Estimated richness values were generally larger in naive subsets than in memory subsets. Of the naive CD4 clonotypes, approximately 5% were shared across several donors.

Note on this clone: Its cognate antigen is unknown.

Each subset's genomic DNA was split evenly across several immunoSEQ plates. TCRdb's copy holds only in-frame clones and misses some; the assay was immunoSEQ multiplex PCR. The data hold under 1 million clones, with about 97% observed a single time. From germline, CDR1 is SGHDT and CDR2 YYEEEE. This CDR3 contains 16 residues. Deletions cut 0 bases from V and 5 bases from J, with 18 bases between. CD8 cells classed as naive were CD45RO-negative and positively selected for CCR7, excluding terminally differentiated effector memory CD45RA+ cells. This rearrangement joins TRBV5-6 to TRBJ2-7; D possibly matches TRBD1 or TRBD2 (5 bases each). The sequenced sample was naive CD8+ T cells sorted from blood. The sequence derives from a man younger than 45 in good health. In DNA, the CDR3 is TGTGCCAGCAGCTTGGGTTTATCGTTGGGGGTTAACGAGCAGTACTTC. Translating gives CASSLGLSLGVNEQYF.